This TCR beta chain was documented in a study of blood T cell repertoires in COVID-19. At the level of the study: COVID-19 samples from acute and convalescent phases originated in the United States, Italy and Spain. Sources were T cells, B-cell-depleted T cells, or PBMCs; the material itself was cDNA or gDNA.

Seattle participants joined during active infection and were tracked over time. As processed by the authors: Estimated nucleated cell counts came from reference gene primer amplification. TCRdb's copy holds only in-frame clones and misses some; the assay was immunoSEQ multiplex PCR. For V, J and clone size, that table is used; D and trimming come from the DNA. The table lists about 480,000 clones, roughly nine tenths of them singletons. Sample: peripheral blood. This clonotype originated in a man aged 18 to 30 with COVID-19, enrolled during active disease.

This CDR3 is CASSFSGTGATGELFF. The CDR3, as DNA: TGCGCCAGCAGCTTCTCCGGGACAGGGGCGACCGGGGAGCTGTTTTTT. The chain joins TRBV5-1 to TRBJ2-2; 10 nucleotides align to TRBD1. V dropped 2 bases and J dropped 5; count of bases not matched to a gene: 6. The CDR3 extends over 16 amino acids. Germline assignment: CDR1 SGHRS and CDR2 YFSETQ. The entire variable domain, with the rest obtained from reference TRBV5-1 and TRBJ2-2, is as follows: KAGVTQTPRYLIKTRGQQVTLSCSPISGHRSVSWYQQTPGQGLQFLFEYFSETQRNKGNFPGRFSGRQFSNSRSEMNVSTLELGDSALYLCASSFSGTGATGELFFGEGSRLTVL.